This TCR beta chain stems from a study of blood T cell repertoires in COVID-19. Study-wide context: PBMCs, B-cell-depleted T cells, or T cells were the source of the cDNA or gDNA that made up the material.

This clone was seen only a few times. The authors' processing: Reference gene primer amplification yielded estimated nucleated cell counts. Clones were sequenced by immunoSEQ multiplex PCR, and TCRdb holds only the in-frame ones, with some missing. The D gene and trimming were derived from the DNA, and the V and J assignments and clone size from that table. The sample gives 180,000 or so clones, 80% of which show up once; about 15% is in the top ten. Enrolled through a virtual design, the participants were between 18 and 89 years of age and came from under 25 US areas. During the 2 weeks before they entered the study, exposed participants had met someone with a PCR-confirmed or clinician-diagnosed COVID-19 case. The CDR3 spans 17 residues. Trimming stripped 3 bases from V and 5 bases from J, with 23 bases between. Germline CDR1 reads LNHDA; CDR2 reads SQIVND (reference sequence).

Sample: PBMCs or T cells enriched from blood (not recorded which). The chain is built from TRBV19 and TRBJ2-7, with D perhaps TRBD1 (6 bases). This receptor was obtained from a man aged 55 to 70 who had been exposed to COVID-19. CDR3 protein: CASSIGLGAGAGHEQYF. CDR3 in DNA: TGTGCCAGTAGTATCGGTTTGGGGGCAGGCGCCGGACACGAGCAGTACTTC. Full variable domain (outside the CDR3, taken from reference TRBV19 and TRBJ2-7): DGGITQSPKYLFRKEGQNVTLSCEQNLNHDAMYWYRQDPGQGLRLIYYSQIVNDFQKGDIAEGYSVSREKKESFPLTVTSAQKNPTAFYLCASSIGLGAGAGHEQYFGPGTRLTVT.